Following are 21 T cell receptor beta chains from one sample sequenced in a study of blood T cells in healthy people across ages. It was with a sample-barcoded 5' primer and a J-beta primer mix that a second PCR of roughly 7 to 12 cycles was run. TCRdb independently ran MiXCR on the 5' RACE reads; one entry per CDR3 protein. The top ten hold approximately 7.9% of the sample, which has 1.4 million to 1.5 million distinct CDR3 sequences, approximately 38% seen once. Specimen: blood. The receptors derive from a young woman in good health.

This rearrangement joins TRBV5-1 to TRBJ2-7; perhaps TRBD1 as D (7 bases). Per the germline V gene, CDR1 is SGHRS and CDR2 is YFSETQ. With 0 bases removed from V and 7 bases from J, the gap between germline ends came to 14 bases. This CDR3 contains 14 residues. CDR3 sequence: CASSLVEGAREQYF. CDR3 coding DNA: TGCGCCAGCAGCTTGGTGGAGGGGGCGCGGGAGCAGTACTTC.

The chain carries TRBV27 and TRBJ2-4; the match to TRBD1 covers 8 bases. V shed 6 bases and J 1 base; nucleotides not matched to a gene: 5. The length of the CDR3 is 15 residues. CDR1 and CDR2 (germline): MNHEY, SMNVEV (reference sequence). CDR3 DNA sequence: TGTGCCAGCAGACAGGGGGACGGGGCCAAAAACATTCAGTACTTC. It specifies CASRQGDGAKNIQYF.

The chain has TRBV5-1 and TRBJ1-4; D is unresolved. The CDR3 has 14 amino acids. Germline V gives CDR1 SGHRS, CDR2 YFSETQ. V was shortened by 0 bases and J by 8 bases, with 11 bases between the two germline ends. The CDR3 DNA reads as TGCGCCAGCAGCTTGGGTGGTCAGTACGAAAAACTGTTTTTT. It translates to CASSLGGQYEKLFF. The full variable domain, in which reference TRBV5-1 and TRBJ1-4 provide the parts outside the CDR3, is KAGVTQTPRYLIKTRGQQVTLSCSPISGHRSVSWYQQTPGQGLQFLFEYFSETQRNKGNFPGRFSGRQFSNSRSEMNVSTLELGDSALYLCASSLGGQYEKLFFGSGTQLSVL.

This clonotype came up a few times. The chain recombines TRBV5-1 with TRBJ1-5; 8 nucleotides line up with TRBD1. The CDR3 has 15 residues. Germline assignment: CDR1 SGHRS and CDR2 YFSETQ. Germline trimming cut 3 bases from V and 4 bases from J; bases unmatched to any gene: 6. The DNA for the CDR3 is TGCGCCAGCAGCTCAGAAGGACAGGGTAATCAGCCCCAGCATTTT. Residues: CASSSEGQGNQPQHF.

The chain recombines TRBV10-3 with TRBJ2-4, with D possibly TRBD1 on 5 matching bases. The J call may be wrong; the DNA end is better matched by TRBJ2-7. The V gene's germline CDR1 is ENHRY and CDR2 SYGVKD. The CDR3 spans 14 residues. This CDR3 is CAISAWGPVDEQYF. In DNA, the CDR3 is TGTGCCATCAGTGCGTGGGGCCCCGTAGACGAGCAGTACTTC.

The sample holds a few counts of this clonotype. The J gene is TRBJ2-1, the V gene TRBV29-1; 11 nucleotides align to TRBD2. Germline CDR1 and CDR2: SQVTM and ANQGSEA. This CDR3 has 15 amino acids. J lost 9 bases, V lost 3 bases, and 10 bases had no gene match. The CDR3 region is CSVDETSGSKSEQFF. The DNA for the CDR3 is TGCAGCGTTGACGAAACTAGCGGGAGTAAGAGTGAGCAGTTCTTC.

The sample holds a few counts of this clonotype. The rearrangement joins TRBV7-9 to TRBJ2-5; 7 nucleotides match TRBD1. Germline V gene sequence: CDR1 SEHNR, CDR2 FQNEAQ (reference sequence). The V gene end was trimmed by 3 bases and the J gene end by 5 bases; junction bases not matched to a gene: 9. The CDR3 sequence is 15 residues long. The DNA for the CDR3 is TGTGCCAGCAGCTTCCCGACGACAGGGTCGGAGACCCAGTACTTC. It specifies CASSFPTTGSETQYF.

The CDR3 bases are TGTGCCAGCAGTTACGATGGAGGGAACACCGGGGAGCTGTTTTTT. Translating gives CASSYDGGNTGELFF. This chain uses TRBV6-5 with TRBJ2-2, with D perhaps TRBD2 (5 bases). The germline gives CDR1 MNHEY, CDR2 SVGAGI. Trimming pared 2 bases from V and 1 base from J, leaving 8 bases between. The CDR3 has 15 amino acids.

This clonotype was observed a few times. The V and J genes are TRBV7-8 and TRBJ2-3; no definite D call. V gave up 5 bases and J gave up 2 bases, with 11 bases separating them. Germline loops: CDR1 SGHVS, CDR2 FQNEAQ. The CDR3 has 14 residues. The CDR3 nucleotides read TGTGCCAGCAGCCCTGCGGCCCTCACAGATACGCAGTATTTT. It translates to CASSPAALTDTQYF.

The J gene is TRBJ2-1, the V gene TRBV6-1, with a possible D match to TRBD1 (5 bases). Germline V gene lookup returns CDR1 MNHNS and CDR2 SASEGT. V shed 6 bases and J shed 0 bases, with 12 bases lying between them. The CDR3 runs to 15 residues. As DNA, the CDR3 is TGTGCCAGCAGGTTACAGGAACGCTCCTACAATGAGCAGTTCTTC. Translation gives CASRLQERSYNEQFF.

V usage is TRBV4-1 and J usage is TRBJ2-3; D may be TRBD2 (6 bases). Germline loops: CDR1 MGHRA, CDR2 YSYEKL. V lost 3 bases and J lost 6, with 22 bases in between. The CDR3 is 17 residues long. CDR3 in amino acids: CASSHLPLTGEWDTQYF. In nucleotides, the CDR3 is TGCGCCAGCAGCCATCTACCTCTGACGGGGGAATGGGATACGCAGTATTTT.

This clonotype was recorded once. The chain couples TRBV29-1 to TRBJ1-4, with a weak D call TRBD1 (5 bases). The CDR3 totals 15 residues. Trimming shortened V by 4 bases and J by 7 bases, and 19 bases separated the two germline ends. CDR1 is SQVTM, CDR2 ANQGSEA, per germline. For the CDR3, the DNA is TGCAGCGTTGGTCCGGGGACGGTTCTTAGTGAAAAACTGTTTTTT. It is translated as CSVGPGTVLSEKLFF.

The chain combines TRBV3-1 with TRBJ2-5, with D maybe TRBD1 (5 bases). The CDR3 length is 15 residues. Deletions cut 6 bases from V and 2 bases from J, with 16 bases between. Germline-derived CDR1 and CDR2 are LGHDT and YNNKEL (reference sequence). CDR3 region: CASRRLDSLQETQYF. In DNA form, the CDR3 reads TGTGCCAGCAGACGCCTAGACAGTCTACAAGAGACCCAGTACTTC.

The V gene is TRBV12-3 or TRBV12-4, the J gene TRBJ1-5; 10 positions match TRBD1. The CDR3 covers 15 residues. V lost 5 bases, J lost 5 bases, and 6 bases stayed unmatched. CDR3 residues: CASSRFGQGDQPQHF. CDR3 DNA: TGTGCCAGCAGTCGGTTCGGACAGGGGGATCAGCCCCAGCATTTT.

The chain has TRBV4-1 and TRBJ1-5; D is undetermined. Germline CDR1 is MGHRA and CDR2 is YSYEKL. The CDR3 runs 17 residues. V shed 5 bases and J shed 0 bases, with 17 bases lying between them. The CDR3 nucleotides are TGCGCCAGCAGCGCTCGAGCGGGCATCCATAGCAATCAGCCCCAGCATTTT. Translating it yields CASSARAGIHSNQPQHF.

This sequence joins TRBV4-1 and TRBJ2-1; 10 bases agree with TRBD2. The CDR3 has 17 residues. Germline V gene sequence: CDR1 MGHRA, CDR2 YSYEKL. Trimming at V came to 4 bases and at J to 0 bases, leaving 6 bases not matched to a gene. Written as DNA, the CDR3 is TGCGCCAGCAGCCGGAAAACTAGCGGGAACTCCTACAATGAGCAGTTCTTC. This translates into CASSRKTSGNSYNEQFF.

V gene TRBV24-1 combines with J gene TRBJ2-5, with 7 bases that match TRBD2. The CDR3 extends over 11 amino acids. V trimming: 9 bases; J trimming: 4 bases; junction bases outside the gene matches: 1. CDR1 KGHDR and CDR2 SFDVKD come from the germline V gene. CDR3 amino acids: CATGEGETQYF. The DNA of the CDR3 is TGTGCCACCGGGGAGGGAGAGACCCAGTACTTC.

The rearrangement joins TRBV11-3 to TRBJ2-3; weak D call: TRBD2 (5 bases). Germline values: CDR1 SGHNT, CDR2 YENEEA. V was shortened by 5 bases and J by 7 bases, with 13 bases between the two germline ends. The CDR3 contains 13 residues. CDR3 loop: CASSGLTGNTQYF. CDR3 DNA: TGTGCCAGCAGCGGCTTGACGGGGAATACGCAGTATTTT.

The chain has TRBV20-1 and TRBJ2-7, with 8 bases identical to TRBD1. The germline CDR1 and CDR2 sequences are DFQATT and SNEGSKA (reference sequence). The CDR3 extends over 14 amino acids. After removal of 1 base from V and 7 bases from J, the junction contained 9 bases not matched to a gene. The CDR3 reads CSARVQGAGNEQYF. The CDR3 nucleotides are TGCAGTGCTAGAGTGCAGGGGGCAGGCAATGAGCAGTACTTC.

The chain links TRBV6-6 to TRBJ2-5, with 9 bases lining up with TRBD2. The CDR3 totals 14 residues. Trimming cost V 5 bases and J 5 bases; bases outside gene matches: 6. The germline CDR1 and CDR2 sequences are MNHNY and SVGAGI (reference sequence). The CDR3 DNA reads as TGTGCCAGCAGTCGCCCTAGCGGGGTGGAGACCCAGTACTTC. It is translated as CASSRPSGVETQYF.

This clonotype was seen a handful of times. The chain couples TRBV7-9 to TRBJ1-5; 7 nucleotides line up with TRBD1. Trimming removed 5 bases from V and 5 bases from J; junction bases left unmatched: 9. The germline V gene has CDR1 SEHNR and CDR2 FQNEAQ (reference sequence). The CDR3 contains 15 residues. DNA for the CDR3: TGTGCCAGCAGCCCTGGGACAGCGTTTTATCAGCCCCAGCATTTT. Translated: CASSPGTAFYQPQHF.